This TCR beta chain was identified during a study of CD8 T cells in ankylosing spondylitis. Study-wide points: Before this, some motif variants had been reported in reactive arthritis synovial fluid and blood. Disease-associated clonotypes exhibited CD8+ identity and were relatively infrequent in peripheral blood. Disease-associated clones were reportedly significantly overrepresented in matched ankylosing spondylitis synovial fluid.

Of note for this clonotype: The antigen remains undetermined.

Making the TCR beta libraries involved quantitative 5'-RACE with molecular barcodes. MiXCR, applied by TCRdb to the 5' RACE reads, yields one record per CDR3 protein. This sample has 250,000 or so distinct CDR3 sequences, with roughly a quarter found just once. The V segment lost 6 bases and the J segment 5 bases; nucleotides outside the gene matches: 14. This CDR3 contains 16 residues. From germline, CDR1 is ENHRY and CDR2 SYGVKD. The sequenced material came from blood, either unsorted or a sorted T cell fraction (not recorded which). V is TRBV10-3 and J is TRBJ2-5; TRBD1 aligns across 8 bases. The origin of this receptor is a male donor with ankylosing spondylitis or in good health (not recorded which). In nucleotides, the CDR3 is TGTGCCATCAGCGTACTCTTTTCAGGGGGCCGGGAGACCCAGTACTTC. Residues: CAISVLFSGGRETQYF.